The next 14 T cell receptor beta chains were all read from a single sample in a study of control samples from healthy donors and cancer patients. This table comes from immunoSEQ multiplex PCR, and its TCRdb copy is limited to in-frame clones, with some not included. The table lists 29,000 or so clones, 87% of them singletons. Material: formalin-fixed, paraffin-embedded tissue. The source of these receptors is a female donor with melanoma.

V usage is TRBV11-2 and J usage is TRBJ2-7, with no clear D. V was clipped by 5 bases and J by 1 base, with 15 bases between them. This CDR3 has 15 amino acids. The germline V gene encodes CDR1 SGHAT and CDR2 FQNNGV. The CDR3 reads CASSQDTYQSYEQYF. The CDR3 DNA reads TGTGCCAGCAGCCAAGACACCTACCAGTCCTACGAGCAGTACTTC.

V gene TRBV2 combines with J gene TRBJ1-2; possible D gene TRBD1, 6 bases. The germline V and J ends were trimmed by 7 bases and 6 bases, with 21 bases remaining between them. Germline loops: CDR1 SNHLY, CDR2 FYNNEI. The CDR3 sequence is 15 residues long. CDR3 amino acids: CASTTQPQGFNGYTF. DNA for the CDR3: TGTGCCAGCACCACACAGCCCCAGGGGTTTAATGGCTACACCTTC. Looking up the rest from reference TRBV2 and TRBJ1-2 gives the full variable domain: EPEVTQTPSHQVTQMGQEVILRCVPISNHLYFYWYRQILGQKVEFLVSFYNNEISEKSEIFDDQFSVERPDGSNFTLKIRSTKLEDSAMYFCASTTQPQGFNGYTFGSGTRLTVV.

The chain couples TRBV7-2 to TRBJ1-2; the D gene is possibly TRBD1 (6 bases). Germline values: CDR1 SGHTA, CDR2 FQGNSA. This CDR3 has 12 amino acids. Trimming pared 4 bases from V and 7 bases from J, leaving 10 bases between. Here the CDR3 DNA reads TGTGCCAGCAGCTCACAGGGTGTTGGCTACACCTTC. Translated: CASSSQGVGYTF.

The CDR3 loop reads CASSSRQGGTEAFF. CDR3 in DNA: TGTGCCAGCAGCTCACGACAGGGGGGGACTGAAGCTTTCTTT. This sequence joins TRBV7-2 and TRBJ1-1; 9 bases align to TRBD1. J lost 5 bases, V lost 4 bases, and 5 bases had no gene match. This CDR3 comprises 14 residues. CDR1 SGHTA and CDR2 FQGNSA come from the germline V gene. The whole variable domain, remainder taken from reference TRBV7-2 and TRBJ1-1, is GAGVSQSPSNKVTEKGKDVELRCDPISGHTALYWYRQSLGQGLEFLIYFQGNSAPDKSGLPSDRFSAERTGGSVSTLTIQRTQQEDSAVYLCASSSRQGGTEAFFGQGTRLTVV.

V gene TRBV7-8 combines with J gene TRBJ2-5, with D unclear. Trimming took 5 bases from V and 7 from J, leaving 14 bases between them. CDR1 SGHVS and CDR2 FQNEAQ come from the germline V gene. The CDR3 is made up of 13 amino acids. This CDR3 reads CASSPLVWGTQYF. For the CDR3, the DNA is TGTGCCAGCAGCCCTCTGGTTTGGGGGACCCAGTACTTC.

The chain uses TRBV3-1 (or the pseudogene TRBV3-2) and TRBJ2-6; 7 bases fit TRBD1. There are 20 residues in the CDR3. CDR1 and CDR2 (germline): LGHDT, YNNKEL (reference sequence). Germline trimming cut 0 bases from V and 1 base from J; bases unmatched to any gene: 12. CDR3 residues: CASSQDTVGGRGSGANVLTF. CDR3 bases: TGTGCCAGCAGCCAAGATACGGTGGGCGGCAGGGGGTCTGGGGCCAACGTCCTGACTTTC.

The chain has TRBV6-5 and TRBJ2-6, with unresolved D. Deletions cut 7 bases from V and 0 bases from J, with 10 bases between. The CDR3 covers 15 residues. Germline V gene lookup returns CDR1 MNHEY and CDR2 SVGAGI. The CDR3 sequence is CASNLVPSGANVLTF. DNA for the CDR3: TGTGCCAGCAATCTAGTCCCCTCTGGGGCCAACGTCCTGACTTTC.

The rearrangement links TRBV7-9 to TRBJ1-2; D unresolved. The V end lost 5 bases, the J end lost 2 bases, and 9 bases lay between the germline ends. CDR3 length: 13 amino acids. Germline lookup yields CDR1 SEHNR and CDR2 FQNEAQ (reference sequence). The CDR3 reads CASSGRENYGYTF. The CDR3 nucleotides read TGTGCCAGCAGCGGACGGGAAAACTATGGCTACACCTTC.

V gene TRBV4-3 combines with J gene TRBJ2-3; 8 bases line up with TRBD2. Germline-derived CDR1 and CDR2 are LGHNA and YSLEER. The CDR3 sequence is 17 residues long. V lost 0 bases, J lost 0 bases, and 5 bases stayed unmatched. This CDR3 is CASSQDGSSGSTDTQYF. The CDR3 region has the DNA TGCGCCAGCAGCCAAGATGGCTCTAGCGGGAGCACAGATACGCAGTATTTT.

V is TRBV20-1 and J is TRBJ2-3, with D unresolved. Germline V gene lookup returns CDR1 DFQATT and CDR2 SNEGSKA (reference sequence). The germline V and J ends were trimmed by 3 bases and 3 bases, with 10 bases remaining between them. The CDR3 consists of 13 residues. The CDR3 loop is CSASKGMTDTQYF. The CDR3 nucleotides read TGCAGTGCTAGTAAGGGAATGACAGATACGCAGTATTTT.

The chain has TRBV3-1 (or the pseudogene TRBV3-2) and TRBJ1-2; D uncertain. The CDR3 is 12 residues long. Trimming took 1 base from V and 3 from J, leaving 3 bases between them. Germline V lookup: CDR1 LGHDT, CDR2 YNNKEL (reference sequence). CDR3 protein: CASSQADYGYTF. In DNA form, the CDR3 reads TGTGCCAGCAGCCAAGCTGACTATGGCTACACCTTC.

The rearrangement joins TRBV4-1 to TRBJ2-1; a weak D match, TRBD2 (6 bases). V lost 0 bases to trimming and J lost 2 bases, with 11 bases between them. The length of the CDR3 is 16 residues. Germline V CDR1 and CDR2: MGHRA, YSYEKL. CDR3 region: CASSQDGSGPYNEQFF. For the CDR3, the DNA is TGCGCCAGCAGCCAAGATGGTAGCGGACCCTACAATGAGCAGTTCTTC.

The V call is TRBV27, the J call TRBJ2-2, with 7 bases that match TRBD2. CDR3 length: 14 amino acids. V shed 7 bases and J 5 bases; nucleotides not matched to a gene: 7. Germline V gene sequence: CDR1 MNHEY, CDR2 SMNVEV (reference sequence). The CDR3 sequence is CASTKREVTGELFF. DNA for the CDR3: TGTGCCAGCACGAAACGGGAGGTAACCGGGGAGCTGTTTTTT.

The CDR3: CASSLGLAGGLRDTQYF. The CDR3 coding sequence is TGTGCCAGCAGCTTAGGACTAGCGGGAGGCCTACGAGATACGCAGTATTTT. This chain joins TRBV7-3 and TRBJ2-3; TRBD2 aligns across 14 bases. The V gene end was trimmed by 2 bases and the J gene end by 5 bases; junction bases not matched to a gene: 6. In germline, CDR1 is SGHTA, CDR2 FQGTGA. The CDR3 contains 17 residues.